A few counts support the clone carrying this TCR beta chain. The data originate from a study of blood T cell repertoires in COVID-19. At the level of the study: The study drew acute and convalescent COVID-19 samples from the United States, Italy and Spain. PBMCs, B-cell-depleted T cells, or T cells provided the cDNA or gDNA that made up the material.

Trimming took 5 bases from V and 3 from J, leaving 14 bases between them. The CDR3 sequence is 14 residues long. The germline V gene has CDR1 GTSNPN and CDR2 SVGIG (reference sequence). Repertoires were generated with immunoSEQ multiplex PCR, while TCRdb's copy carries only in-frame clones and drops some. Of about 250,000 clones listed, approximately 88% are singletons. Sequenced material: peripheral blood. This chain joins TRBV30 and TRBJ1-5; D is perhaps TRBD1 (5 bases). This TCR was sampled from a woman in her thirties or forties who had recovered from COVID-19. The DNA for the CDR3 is TGTGCCTGGGGGGCGGCAGGGATCAATCAGCCCCAGCATTTT. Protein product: CAWGAAGINQPQHF.